This paragraph covers one T cell receptor (beta chain) sequence. Its antigen is unknown. Libraries were prepared by immunoSEQ multiplex PCR; TCRdb keeps only in-frame clonotypes and omits some of them. The table records approximately 92,000 clones, nearly 90% of them present only once. This sample stems from a study of T cell responses to AZD1222 COVID-19 vaccine. CDR1 is MNHEY, CDR2 SMNVEV, per germline (reference sequence). The CDR3 loop spans 13 amino acids. V was pared by 3 bases and J by 5 bases, with 8 bases between. Study-level findings and limits: Compared with day 0, the breadth and depth of the Spike-specific TCR repertoire rose significantly after two doses of AZD1222. At 160-218 and 743-854, vaccine-associated CD4 TCRs were dominant, and they spanned spike. The donor cohort was predominantly white British with a female majority, and clonal diversity may have been underestimated.

This chain uses TRBV27 with TRBJ2-1, with unresolved D. This sequence was found in an adult in good health. Sequencing used peripheral blood, obtained on day 0 of AZD1222 vaccination. CDR3 protein: CASSFLSHNEQFF. CDR3 in DNA: TGTGCCAGCAGTTTCCTTTCGCACAATGAGCAGTTCTTC.